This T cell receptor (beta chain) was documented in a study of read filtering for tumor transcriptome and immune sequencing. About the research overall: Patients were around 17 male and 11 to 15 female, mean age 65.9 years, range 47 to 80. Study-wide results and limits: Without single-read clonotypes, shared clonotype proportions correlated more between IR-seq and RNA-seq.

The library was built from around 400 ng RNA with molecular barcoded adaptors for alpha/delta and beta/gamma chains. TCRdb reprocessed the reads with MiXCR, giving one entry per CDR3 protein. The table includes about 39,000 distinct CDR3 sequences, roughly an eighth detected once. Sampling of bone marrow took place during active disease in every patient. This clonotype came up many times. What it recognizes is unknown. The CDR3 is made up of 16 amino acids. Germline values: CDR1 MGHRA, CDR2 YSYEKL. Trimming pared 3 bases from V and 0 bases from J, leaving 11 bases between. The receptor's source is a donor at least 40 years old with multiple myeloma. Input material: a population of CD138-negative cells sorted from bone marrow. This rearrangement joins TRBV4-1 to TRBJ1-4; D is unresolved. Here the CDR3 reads CASSQPTRSTNEKLFF. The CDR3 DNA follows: TGCGCCAGCAGCCAGCCGACACGATCAACTAATGAAAAACTGTTTTTT.